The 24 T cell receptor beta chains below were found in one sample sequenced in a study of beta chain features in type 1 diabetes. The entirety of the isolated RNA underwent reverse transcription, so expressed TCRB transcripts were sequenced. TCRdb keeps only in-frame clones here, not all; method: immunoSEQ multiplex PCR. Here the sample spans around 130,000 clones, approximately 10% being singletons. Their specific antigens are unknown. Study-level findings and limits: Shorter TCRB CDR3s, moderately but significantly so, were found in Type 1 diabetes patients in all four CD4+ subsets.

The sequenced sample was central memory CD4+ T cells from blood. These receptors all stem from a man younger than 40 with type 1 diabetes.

The CDR3 DNA reads TGCGCCAGCAGCCAGTCGGACAGACTGAACACTGAAGCTTTCTTT. Its translation: CASSQSDRLNTEAFF. The chain combines TRBV4-3 with TRBJ1-1; D possibly corresponds to TRBD1 (6 bases). Germline V CDR1 and CDR2: LGHNA, YSLEER. This CDR3 has 15 residues. The V end was cut by 3 bases, the J end by 0 bases, with 11 bases between.

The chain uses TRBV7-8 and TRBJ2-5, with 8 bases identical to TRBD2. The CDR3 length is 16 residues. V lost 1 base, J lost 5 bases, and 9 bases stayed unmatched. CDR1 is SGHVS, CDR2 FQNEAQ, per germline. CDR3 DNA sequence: TGTGCCAGCAGCTTAGGGTGGTCCGGGGGGGCGGAGACCCAGTACTTC. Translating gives CASSLGWSGGAETQYF.

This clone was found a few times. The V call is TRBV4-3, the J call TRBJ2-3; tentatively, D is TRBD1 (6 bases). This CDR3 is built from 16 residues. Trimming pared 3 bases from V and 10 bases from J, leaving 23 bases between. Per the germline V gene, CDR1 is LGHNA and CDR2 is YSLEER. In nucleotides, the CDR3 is TGCGCCAGCAGCCACGGTACAGGGTCAGGCGCGGGTGCGCAGTATTTT. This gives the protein CASSHGTGSGAGAQYF.

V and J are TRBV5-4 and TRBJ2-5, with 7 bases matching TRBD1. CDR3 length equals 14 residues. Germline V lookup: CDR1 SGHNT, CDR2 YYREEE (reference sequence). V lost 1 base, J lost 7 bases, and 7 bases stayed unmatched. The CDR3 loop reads CASSLKGASGTQYF. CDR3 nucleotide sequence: TGTGCCAGCAGCTTGAAGGGGGCATCGGGGACCCAGTACTTC.

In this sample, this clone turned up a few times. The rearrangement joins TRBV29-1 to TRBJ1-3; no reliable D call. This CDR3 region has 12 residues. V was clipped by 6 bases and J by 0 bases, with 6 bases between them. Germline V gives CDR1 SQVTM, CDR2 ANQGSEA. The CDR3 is CSVSFSGNTIYF. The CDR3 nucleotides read TGCAGCGTCAGTTTCTCTGGAAACACCATATATTTT.

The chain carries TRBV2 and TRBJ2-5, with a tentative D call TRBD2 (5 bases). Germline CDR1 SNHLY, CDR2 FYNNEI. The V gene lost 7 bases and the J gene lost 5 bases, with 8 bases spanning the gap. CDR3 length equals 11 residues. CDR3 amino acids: CASKRWETQYF. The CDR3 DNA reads TGTGCCAGCAAGCGGTGGGAGACCCAGTACTTC.

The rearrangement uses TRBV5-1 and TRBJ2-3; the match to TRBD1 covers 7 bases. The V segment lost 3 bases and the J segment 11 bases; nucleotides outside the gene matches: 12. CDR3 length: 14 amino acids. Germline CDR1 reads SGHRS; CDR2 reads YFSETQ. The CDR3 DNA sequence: TGCGCCAGCAGCTCAGCTTTGGGACAGAGCATGCAGTATTTT. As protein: CASSSALGQSMQYF.

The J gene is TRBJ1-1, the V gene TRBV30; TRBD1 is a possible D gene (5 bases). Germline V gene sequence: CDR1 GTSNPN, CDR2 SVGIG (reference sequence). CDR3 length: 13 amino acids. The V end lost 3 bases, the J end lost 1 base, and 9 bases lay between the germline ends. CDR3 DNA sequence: TGTGCCTGGAGACCCCAGGGGAACACTGAAGCTTTCTTT. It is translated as CAWRPQGNTEAFF.

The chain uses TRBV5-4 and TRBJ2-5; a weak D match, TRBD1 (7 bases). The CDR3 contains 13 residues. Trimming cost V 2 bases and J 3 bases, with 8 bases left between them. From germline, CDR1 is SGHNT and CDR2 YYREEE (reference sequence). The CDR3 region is CASSFRGEETQYF. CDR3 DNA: TGTGCCAGCAGCTTCAGGGGGGAAGAGACCCAGTACTTC.

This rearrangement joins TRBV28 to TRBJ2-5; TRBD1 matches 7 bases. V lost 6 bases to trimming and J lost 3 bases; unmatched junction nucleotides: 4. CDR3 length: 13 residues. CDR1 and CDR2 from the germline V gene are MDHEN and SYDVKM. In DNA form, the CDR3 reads TGTGCCAGCAGAGCTGGACAGGAAGAGACCCAGTACTTC. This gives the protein CASRAGQEETQYF.

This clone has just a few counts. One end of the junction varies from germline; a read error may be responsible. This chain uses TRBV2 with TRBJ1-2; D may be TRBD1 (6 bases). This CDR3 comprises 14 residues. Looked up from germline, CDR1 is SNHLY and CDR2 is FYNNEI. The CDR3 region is CASREEQGNYGYTF. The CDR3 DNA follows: TGTGCCAGCAGGGAAGAACAGGGAAACTATGGCTACACCTTC.

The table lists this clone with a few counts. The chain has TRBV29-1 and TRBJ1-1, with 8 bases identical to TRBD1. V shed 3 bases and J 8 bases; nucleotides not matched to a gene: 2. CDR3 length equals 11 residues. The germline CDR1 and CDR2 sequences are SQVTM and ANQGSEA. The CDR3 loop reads CSVERDREAFF. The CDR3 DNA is TGCAGCGTTGAGCGGGACAGGGAAGCTTTCTTT. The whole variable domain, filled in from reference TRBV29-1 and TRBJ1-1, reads SAVISQKPSRDICQRGTSLTIQCQVDSQVTMMFWYRQQPGQSLTLIATANQGSEATYESGFVIDKFPISRPNLTFSTLTVSNMSPEDSSIYLCSVERDREAFFGQGTRLTVV.

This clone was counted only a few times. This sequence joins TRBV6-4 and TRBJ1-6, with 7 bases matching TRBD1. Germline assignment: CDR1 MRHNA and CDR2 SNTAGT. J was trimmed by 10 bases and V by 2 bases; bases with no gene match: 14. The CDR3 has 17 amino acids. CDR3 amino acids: CASSDEQGLGVRSPLHF. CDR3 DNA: TGTGCCAGCAGTGACGAACAGGGGCTCGGAGTCCGATCACCCCTCCACTTT.

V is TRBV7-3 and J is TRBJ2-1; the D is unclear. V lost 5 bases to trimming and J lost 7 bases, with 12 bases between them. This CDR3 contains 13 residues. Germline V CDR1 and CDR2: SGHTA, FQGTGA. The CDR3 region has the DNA TGTGCCAGCAGCCCTACTCCGGTAAATGAGCAGTTCTTC. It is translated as CASSPTPVNEQFF. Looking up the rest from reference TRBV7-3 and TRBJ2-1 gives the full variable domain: GAGVSQTPSNKVTEKGKYVELRCDPISGHTALYWYRQSLGQGPEFLIYFQGTGAADDSGLPNDRFFAVRPEGSVSTLKIQRTERGDSAVYLCASSPTPVNEQFFGPGTRLTVL.

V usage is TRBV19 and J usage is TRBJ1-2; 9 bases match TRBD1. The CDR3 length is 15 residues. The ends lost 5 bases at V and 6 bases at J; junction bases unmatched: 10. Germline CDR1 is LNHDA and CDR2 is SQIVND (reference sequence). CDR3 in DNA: TGTGCCAGTAGTCCCACCCTAGGGACAGGGAATGGCTACACCTTC. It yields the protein CASSPTLGTGNGYTF.

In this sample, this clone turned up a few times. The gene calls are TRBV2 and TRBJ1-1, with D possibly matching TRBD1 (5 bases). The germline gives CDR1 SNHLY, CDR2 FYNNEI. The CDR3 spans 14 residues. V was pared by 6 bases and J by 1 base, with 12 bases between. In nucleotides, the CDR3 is TGTGCCAGCAGCCCCCTTACAGGGAACACTGAAGCTTTCTTT. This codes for CASSPLTGNTEAFF.

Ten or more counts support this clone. This CDR3 reads CASSQEFGGREQYF. Here the CDR3 DNA reads TGCGCCAGCAGCCAAGAATTCGGAGGTCGGGAGCAGTACTTC. V gene TRBV4-3 combines with J gene TRBJ2-7, with D perhaps TRBD2 (5 bases). Per the germline V gene, CDR1 is LGHNA and CDR2 is YSLEER. The CDR3 totals 14 residues. V was clipped by 0 bases and J by 7 bases, with 13 bases between them.

CDR3 sequence reads: CASSEITELEQYF. DNA for the CDR3: TGTGCCAGCAGTGAAATTACCGAGCTCGAGCAGTACTTC. V usage is TRBV6-5 and J usage is TRBJ2-7; no clear D gene. This CDR3 is built from 13 residues. Germline CDR1 is MNHEY and CDR2 is SVGAGI. Between the trimmed V and J ends, which lost 5 bases and 6 bases, there was a span of 14 bases.

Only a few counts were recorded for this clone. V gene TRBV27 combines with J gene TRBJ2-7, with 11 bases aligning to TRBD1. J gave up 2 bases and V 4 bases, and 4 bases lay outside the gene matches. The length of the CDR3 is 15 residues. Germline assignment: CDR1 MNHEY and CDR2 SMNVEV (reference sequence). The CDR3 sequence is CASSWQGQGAYEQYF. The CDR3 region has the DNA TGTGCCAGCAGTTGGCAGGGACAGGGGGCCTACGAGCAGTACTTC.

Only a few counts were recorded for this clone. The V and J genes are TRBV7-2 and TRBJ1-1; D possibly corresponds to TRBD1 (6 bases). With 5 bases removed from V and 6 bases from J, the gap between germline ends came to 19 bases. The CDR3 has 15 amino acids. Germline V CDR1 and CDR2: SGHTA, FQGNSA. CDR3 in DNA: TGTGCCAGCAGCCCCTTAGGGGGACTAGGGGCTGAAGCTTTCTTT. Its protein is CASSPLGGLGAEAFF.

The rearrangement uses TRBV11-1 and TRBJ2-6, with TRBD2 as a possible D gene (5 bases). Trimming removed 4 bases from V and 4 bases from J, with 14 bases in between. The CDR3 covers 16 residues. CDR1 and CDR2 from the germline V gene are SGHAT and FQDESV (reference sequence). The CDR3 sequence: CASSSRGVAGANVLTF. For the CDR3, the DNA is TGTGCCAGCAGCTCTCGGGGAGTGGCCGGGGCCAACGTCCTGACTTTC. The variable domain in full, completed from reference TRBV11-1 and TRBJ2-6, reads EAEVAQSPRYKITEKSQAVAFWCDPISGHATLYWYRQILGQGPELLVQFQDESVVDDSQLPKDRFSAERLKGVDSTLKIQPAELGDSAMYLCASSSRGVAGANVLTFGAGSRLTVL.

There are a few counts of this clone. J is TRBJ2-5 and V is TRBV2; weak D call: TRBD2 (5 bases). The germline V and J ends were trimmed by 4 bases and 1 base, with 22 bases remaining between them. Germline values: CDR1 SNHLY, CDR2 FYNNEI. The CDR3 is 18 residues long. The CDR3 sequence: CASSGLLGSGGFQETQYF. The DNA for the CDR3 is TGTGCCAGCAGTGGTCTGCTGGGGAGTGGCGGCTTCCAAGAGACCCAGTACTTC.

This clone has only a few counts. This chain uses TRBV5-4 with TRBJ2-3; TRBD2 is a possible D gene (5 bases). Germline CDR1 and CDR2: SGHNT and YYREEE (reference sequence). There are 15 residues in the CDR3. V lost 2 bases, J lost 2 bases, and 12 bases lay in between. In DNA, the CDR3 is TGTGCCAGCAGCTTAGCGGTGTCAGTCACAGATACGCAGTATTTT. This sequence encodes CASSLAVSVTDTQYF.

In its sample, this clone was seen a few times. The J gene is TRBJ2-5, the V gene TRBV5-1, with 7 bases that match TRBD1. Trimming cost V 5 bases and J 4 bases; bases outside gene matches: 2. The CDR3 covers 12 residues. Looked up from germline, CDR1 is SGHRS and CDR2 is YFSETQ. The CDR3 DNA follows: TGCGCCAGCAGGACAGGGATAGAGACCCAGTACTTC. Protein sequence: CASRTGIETQYF.